A selection of T cell receptor beta chains follows, all from one sample in a study of T cells in Graves' hyperthyroidism and ophthalmopathy. Each CDR3 protein is one row after TCRdb ran MiXCR on the multiplex PCR reads. The profile shows around 620,000 distinct CDR3 sequences, 15% to 20% of them singletons. Source material: blood. These receptors all come from a woman in her 30s with Graves' hyperthyroidism. CDR3s include the opening cysteine and the closing phenylalanine or tryptophan. The order of the fields is V gene, clone size, D gene, J gene, CDR3 protein, CDR3 DNA. D genes are given only for firm matches. A row's size may be missing; if present it is once, few, many or a size class.

TRBV20-1	-	TRBD2	TRBJ2-3	CSAGRLAGVDTQYF	TGCAGTGCCGGTCGACTAGCGGGAGTAGATACGCAGTATTTT
TRBV6-1	few	-	TRBJ1-3	CASSETLGQRSGNTIYF	TGTGCCAGCAGTGAAACCCTAGGACAGCGCTCTGGAAACACCATATATTTT
TRBV6-1	-	TRBD2	TRBJ2-7	CASSELADSYEQYF	TGTGCCAGCAGTGAACTAGCGGACTCCTACGAGCAGTACTTC
TRBV19	-	-	TRBJ2-2	CASSTGEHTGELFF	TGTGCCAGTAGTACAGGAGAACACACCGGGGAGCTGTTTTTT
TRBV7-3	-	-	TRBJ2-1	CASSLTVGSYNEQFF	TGTGCCAGCAGCTTAACGGTGGGCTCCTACAATGAGCAGTTCTTC
TRBV28	-	-	TRBJ1-5	CASRNGGGGNQPQHF	TGTGCCAGCAGGAATGGGGGAGGCGGCAATCAGCCCCAGCATTTT
TRBV5-5	many	-	TRBJ2-3	CASSLEAPGRANTQYF	TGTGCCAGCAGCTTGGAGGCACCGGGTCGGGCCAATACGCAGTATTTT
TRBV7-2	-	-	TRBJ1-2	CAGSPDTNYGYTF	TGTGCCGGCAGCCCAGACACGAACTATGGCTACACCTTC
TRBV12-3/TRBV12-4	-	-	TRBJ2-2	CASSVLYTGELFF	TGTGCCAGCAGCGTCTTGTACACCGGGGAGCTGTTTTTT
TRBV7-9	few	-	TRBJ2-1	CAAVYNNEQFF	TGTGCGGCGGTTTATAACAATGAGCAGTTCTTC
TRBV29-1	-	-	TRBJ1-2	CSVERVAAEYGYTF	TGCAGCGTTGAAAGGGTGGCAGCTGAATATGGCTACACCTTC
TRBV20-1	many	TRBD2	TRBJ2-1	CSASGLAGSSSEQFF	TGCAGTGCTAGCGGACTAGCGGGATCTTCGAGTGAGCAGTTCTTC
TRBV12-3/TRBV12-4	many	-	TRBJ1-5	CASSLRQQNQPQHF	TGTGCCAGCAGTTTAAGGCAGCAGAATCAGCCCCAGCATTTT
TRBV9	-	TRBD2	TRBJ2-1	CASSVVSGDNEQFF	TGTGCCAGCAGCGTAGTTAGCGGGGACAATGAGCAGTTCTTC
TRBV9	few	TRBD2	TRBJ2-3	CASSNHRGSGRVTDTQYF	TGTGCCAGCAGCAACCACCGGGGTAGCGGGAGAGTCACAGATACGCAGTATTTT
TRBV6-6	many	-	TRBJ1-1	CASSYSSMGGSATEAFF	TGTGCCAGCAGTTACTCGAGTATGGGGGGATCGGCCACTGAAGCTTTCTTT
TRBV6-2/TRBV6-3	few	-	TRBJ2-7	CASSPGLYYEQYF	TGTGCCAGCAGTCCGGGACTCTACTACGAGCAGTACTTC